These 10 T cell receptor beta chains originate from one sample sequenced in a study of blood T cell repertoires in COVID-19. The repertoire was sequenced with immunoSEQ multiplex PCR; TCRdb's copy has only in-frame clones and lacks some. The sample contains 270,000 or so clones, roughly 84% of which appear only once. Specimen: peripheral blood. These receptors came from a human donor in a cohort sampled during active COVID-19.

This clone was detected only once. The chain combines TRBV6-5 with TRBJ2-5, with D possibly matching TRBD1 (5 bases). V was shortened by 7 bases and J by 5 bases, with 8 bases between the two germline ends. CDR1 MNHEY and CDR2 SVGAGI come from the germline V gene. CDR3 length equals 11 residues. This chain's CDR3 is CASTHRETQYF. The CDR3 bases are TGTGCCAGCACGCACAGGGAGACCCAGTACTTC.

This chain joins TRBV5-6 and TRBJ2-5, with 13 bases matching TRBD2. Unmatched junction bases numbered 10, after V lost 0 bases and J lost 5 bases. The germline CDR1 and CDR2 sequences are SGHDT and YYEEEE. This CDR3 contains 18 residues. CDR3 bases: TGTGCCAGCAGCTTGGACCCACGACTAGCGGGAGGATGGGAGACCCAGTACTTC. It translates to CASSLDPRLAGGWETQYF.

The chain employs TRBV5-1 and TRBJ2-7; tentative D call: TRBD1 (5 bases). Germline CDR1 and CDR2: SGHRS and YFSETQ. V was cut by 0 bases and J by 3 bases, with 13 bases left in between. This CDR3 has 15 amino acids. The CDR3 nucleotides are TGCGCCAGCAGCTTGGCCCCAACAGGTTTCTACGAGCAGTACTTC. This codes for CASSLAPTGFYEQYF.

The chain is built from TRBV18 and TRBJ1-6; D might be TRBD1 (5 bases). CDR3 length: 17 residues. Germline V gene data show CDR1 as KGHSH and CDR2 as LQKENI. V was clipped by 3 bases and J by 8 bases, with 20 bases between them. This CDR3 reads CASSPRLTGSRDSPLHF. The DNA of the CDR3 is TGTGCCAGCTCACCGAGACTCACAGGCAGTCGAGATTCACCCCTCCACTTT. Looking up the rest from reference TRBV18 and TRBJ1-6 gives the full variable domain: NAGVMQNPRHLVRRRGQEARLRCSPMKGHSHVYWYRQLPEEGLKFMVYLQKENIIDESGMPKERFSAEFPKEGPSILRIQQVVRGDSAAYFCASSPRLTGSRDSPLHFGNGTRLTVT.

CDR3 nucleotides: TGTGCCAGCAACCCGACAGGGAACACTGAAGCTTTCTTT. This sequence encodes CASNPTGNTEAFF. V and J are TRBV28 and TRBJ1-1; a weak D match, TRBD1 (6 bases). This CDR3 is 13 amino acids long. Trimming removed 7 bases at V and 1 base at J, with 10 bases between. The germline V gene has CDR1 MDHEN and CDR2 SYDVKM.

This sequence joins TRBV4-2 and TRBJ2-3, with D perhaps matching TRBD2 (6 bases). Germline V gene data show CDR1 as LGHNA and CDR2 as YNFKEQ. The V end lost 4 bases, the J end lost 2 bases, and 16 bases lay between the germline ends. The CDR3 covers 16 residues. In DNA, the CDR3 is TGTGCCAGCAGCCGATCGACTAGACAGACCACAGATACGCAGTATTTT. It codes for CASSRSTRQTTDTQYF.

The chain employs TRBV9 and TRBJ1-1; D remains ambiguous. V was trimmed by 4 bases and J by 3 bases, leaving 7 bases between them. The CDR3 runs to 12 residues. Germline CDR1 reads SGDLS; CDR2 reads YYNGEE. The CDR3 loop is CASSPQDTEAFF. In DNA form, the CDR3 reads TGTGCCAGCAGCCCTCAGGACACTGAAGCTTTCTTT. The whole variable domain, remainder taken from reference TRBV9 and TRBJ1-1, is DSGVTQTPKHLITATGQRVTLRCSPRSGDLSVYWYQQSLDQGLQFLIQYYNGEERAKGNILERFSAQQFPDLHSELNLSSLELGDSALYFCASSPQDTEAFFGQGTRLTVV.

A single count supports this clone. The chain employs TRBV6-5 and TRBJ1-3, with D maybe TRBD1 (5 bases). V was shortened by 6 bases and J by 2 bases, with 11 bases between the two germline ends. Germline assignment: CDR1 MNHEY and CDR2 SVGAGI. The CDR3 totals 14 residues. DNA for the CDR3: TGTGCCAGCAGCGCGACAGTGACTGGAAACACCATATATTTT. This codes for CASSATVTGNTIYF.

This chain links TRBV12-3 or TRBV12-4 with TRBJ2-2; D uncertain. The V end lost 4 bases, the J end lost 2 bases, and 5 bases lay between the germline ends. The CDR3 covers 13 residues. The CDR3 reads CASSWSNTGELFF. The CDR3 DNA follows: TGTGCCAGCAGTTGGAGCAACACCGGGGAGCTGTTTTTT.

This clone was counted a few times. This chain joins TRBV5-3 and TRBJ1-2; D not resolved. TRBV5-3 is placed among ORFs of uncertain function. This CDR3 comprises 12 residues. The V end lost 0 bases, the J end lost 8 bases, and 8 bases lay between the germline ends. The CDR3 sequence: CARSLGVGGYTF. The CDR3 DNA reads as TGTGCCAGAAGCTTGGGGGTCGGGGGCTACACCTTC.